This T cell receptor beta chain was captured by sequencing in a study of T-cell memory formation after mild COVID-19. Study-level information: TCR clusters were largely donor specific.

Findings and limits, study-wide: Later expanders leaned toward CD4+, whereas clones contracting from day 15 to 85 were balanced CD4/CD8. Of the contracting clones, CD4+ ones lay mainly in CM and EM, and CD8+ ones in EMRA. Cross-reactive memory appears to have joined, as suggested by some responding clones showing up in pre-infection memory.

Many counts were recorded for this clonotype. Its specificity is unknown. In TCRdb, the 5' RACE reads were re-called with MiXCR into one record per CDR3 protein. The top ten hold approximately 12% of the sample, which has roughly 600,000 distinct CDR3 sequences, approximately 18% seen once. With 1 base clipped from V and 0 bases from J, the junction kept 6 bases outside the gene matches. The CDR3 totals 16 residues. Per the germline V gene, CDR1 is SEHNR and CDR2 is FQNEAQ (reference sequence). The gene calls are TRBV7-9 and TRBJ2-7; 7 positions match TRBD1. Material for sequencing was PBMCs or a T cell subset sorted from them (not recorded which). The sequence derives from an adult woman who had mild COVID-19 (a few samples of this study predate the infection). Cell type and time point are not known. CDR3 sequence (DNA): TGTGCCAGCAGCTTAGGGACACAGGGGTACTCCTACGAGCAGTACTTC. Translated, it gives CASSLGTQGYSYEQYF.